The 5 T cell receptor beta chains listed next were all sequenced from one sample in a study of blood T cell repertoires in COVID-19. Sequencing used immunoSEQ multiplex PCR; TCRdb keeps in-frame clones, though not all of them. Of some 190,000 clones detected, about four fifths appear once; the ten largest clones hold approximately 10%. Sequencing was done on a sample of peripheral blood. The source of these receptors is a woman between 40 and 50 years old with COVID-19, enrolled during active disease.

The genes are TRBV11-2 and TRBJ2-1; D not resolved. Looked up from germline, CDR1 is SGHAT and CDR2 is FQNNGV. This CDR3 region has 12 residues. The V gene lost 5 bases and the J gene lost 5 bases, with 7 bases spanning the gap. Here the CDR3 DNA reads TGTGCCAGCAGCCTTCTAAACAATGAGCAGTTCTTC. Translating gives CASSLLNNEQFF.

The V gene is TRBV3-1 (or the pseudogene TRBV3-2), the J gene TRBJ1-2; D not resolved. Germline CDR1 LGHDT, CDR2 YNNKEL (reference sequence). The CDR3 is 12 amino acids. V was shortened by 4 bases and J by 5 bases, with 8 bases between the two germline ends. This CDR3 reads CASSPRGYGYTF. The CDR3 bases are TGTGCCAGCAGCCCACGCGGATATGGCTACACCTTC.

The CDR3: CASSGLGTSGYTQYF. CDR3 DNA: TGTGCCAGCAGTGGATTGGGGACTAGCGGGTATACGCAGTATTTT. The gene calls are TRBV2 and TRBJ2-3, with 12 bases identical to TRBD2. The CDR3 sequence is 15 residues long. Trimming took 4 bases from V and 7 from J; bases not matched to a gene: 6. Looked up from germline, CDR1 is SNHLY and CDR2 is FYNNEI.

V gene TRBV7-2 combines with J gene TRBJ1-2, with TRBD1 as a possible D gene (6 bases). V was trimmed by 5 bases and J by 0 bases, leaving 13 bases between them. Germline assignment: CDR1 SGHTA and CDR2 FQGNSA. This CDR3 is built from 15 residues. CDR3 loop: CASSKIRDTNYGYTF. CDR3 DNA sequence: TGTGCCAGCAGCAAAATCCGGGACACTAACTATGGCTACACCTTC. The whole variable domain, remainder taken from reference TRBV7-2 and TRBJ1-2, is GAGVSQSPSNKVTEKGKDVELRCDPISGHTALYWYRQSLGQGLEFLIYFQGNSAPDKSGLPSDRFSAERTGGSVSTLTIQRTQQEDSAVYLCASSKIRDTNYGYTFGSGTRLTVV.

This chain uses TRBV5-6 with TRBJ2-4; tentatively, D is TRBD1 (5 bases). CDR1 SGHDT and CDR2 YYEEEE come from the germline V gene. With 1 base removed from V and 2 bases from J, the gap between germline ends came to 13 bases. CDR3 length: 16 residues. The CDR3 DNA is TGTGCCAGCAGCTTGTCAGGGCGCGGATCCAAAAACATTCAGTACTTC. This gives the protein CASSLSGRGSKNIQYF.